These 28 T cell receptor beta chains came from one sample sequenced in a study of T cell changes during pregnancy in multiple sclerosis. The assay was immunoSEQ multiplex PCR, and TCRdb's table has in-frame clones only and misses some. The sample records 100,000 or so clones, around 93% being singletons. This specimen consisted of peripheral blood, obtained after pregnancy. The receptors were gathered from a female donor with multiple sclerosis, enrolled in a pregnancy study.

This chain's CDR3 is CASSLQVAGGTDTQYF. The CDR3 DNA reads TGTGCCAGCAGCTTGCAGGTAGCGGGAGGGACAGATACGCAGTATTTT. The chain employs TRBV5-4 and TRBJ2-3; TRBD2 matches 11 bases. CDR3 length: 16 residues. Germline loops: CDR1 SGHNT, CDR2 YYREEE (reference sequence). The ends lost 1 base at V and 3 bases at J; junction bases unmatched: 4.

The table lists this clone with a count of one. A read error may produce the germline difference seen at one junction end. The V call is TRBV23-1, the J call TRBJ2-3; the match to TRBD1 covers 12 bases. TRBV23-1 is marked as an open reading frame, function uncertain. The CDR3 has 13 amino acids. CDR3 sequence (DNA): TGCGCCAGCAGTCAATCTCCGGGACAGGGGGCGAATTTT. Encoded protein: CASSQSPGQGANF.

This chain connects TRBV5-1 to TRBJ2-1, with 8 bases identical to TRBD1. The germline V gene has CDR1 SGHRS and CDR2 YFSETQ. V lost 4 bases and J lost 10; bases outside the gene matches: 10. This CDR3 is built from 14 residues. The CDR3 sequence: CASSDGTGQREQFF. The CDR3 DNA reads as TGCGCCAGCAGCGATGGGACAGGACAGCGGGAGCAGTTCTTC.

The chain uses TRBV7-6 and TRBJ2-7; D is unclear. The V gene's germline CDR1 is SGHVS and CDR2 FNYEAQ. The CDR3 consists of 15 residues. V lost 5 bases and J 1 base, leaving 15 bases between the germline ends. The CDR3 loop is CASSPKYEASYEQYF. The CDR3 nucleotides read TGTGCCAGCAGCCCTAAATATGAAGCTTCCTACGAGCAGTACTTC.

CDR3 in DNA: TGTGCCAGCAGTGGACTAGCGGGACTCTACGAGCAGTACTTC. The encoded protein is CASSGLAGLYEQYF. The chain has TRBV6-1 and TRBJ2-7, with TRBD2 matching over 11 bases. This CDR3 comprises 14 residues. V lost 4 bases, J lost 3 bases, and 2 bases stayed unmatched. Germline values: CDR1 MNHNS, CDR2 SASEGT.

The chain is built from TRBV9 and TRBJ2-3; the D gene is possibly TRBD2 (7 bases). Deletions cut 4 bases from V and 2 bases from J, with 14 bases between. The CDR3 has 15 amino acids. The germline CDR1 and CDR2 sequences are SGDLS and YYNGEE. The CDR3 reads CASSRKGGSTDTQYF. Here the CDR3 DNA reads TGTGCCAGCAGCAGGAAGGGGGGGTCCACAGATACGCAGTATTTT.

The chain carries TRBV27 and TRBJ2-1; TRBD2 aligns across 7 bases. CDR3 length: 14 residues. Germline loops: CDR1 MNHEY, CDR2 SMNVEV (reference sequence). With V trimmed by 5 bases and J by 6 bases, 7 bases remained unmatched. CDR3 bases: TGTGCCAGCAGTCCGGGACTACCTCCCAATGAGCAGTTCTTC. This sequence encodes CASSPGLPPNEQFF.

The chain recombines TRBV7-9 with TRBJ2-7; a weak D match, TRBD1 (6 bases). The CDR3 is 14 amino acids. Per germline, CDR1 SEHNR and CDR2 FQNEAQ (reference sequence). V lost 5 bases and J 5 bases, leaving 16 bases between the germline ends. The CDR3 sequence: CASSSNRVGHEQYF. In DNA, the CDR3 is TGTGCCAGCAGCAGCAACAGGGTCGGCCACGAGCAGTACTTC.

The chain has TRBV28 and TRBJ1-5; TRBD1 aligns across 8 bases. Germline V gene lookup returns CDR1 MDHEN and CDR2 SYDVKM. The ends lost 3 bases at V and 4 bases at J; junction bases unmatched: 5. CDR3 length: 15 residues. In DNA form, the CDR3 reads TGTGCCAGCAGTTTCCGGACAGGGAATAATCAGCCCCAGCATTTT. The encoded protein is CASSFRTGNNQPQHF.

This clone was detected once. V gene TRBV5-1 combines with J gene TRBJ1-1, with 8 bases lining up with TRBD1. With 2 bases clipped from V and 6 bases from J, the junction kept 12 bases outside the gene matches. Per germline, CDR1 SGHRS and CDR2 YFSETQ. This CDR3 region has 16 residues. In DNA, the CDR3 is TGCGCCAGCAGCTTCCTAGGCCCAGGACAGGGCGCTGAAGCTTTCTTT. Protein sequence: CASSFLGPGQGAEAFF.

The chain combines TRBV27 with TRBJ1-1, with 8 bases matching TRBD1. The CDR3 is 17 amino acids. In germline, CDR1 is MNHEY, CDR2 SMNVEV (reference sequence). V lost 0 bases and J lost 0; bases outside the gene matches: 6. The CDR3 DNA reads TGTGCCAGCAGTTTATCTGGACAGGGCCTAATGAACACTGAAGCTTTCTTT. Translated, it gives CASSLSGQGLMNTEAFF.

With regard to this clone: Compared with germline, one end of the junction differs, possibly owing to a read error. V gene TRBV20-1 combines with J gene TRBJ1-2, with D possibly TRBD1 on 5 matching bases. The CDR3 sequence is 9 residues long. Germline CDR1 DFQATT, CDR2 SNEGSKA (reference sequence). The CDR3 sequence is CSARSGAFF. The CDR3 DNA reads TGCAGTGCTAGAAGTGGGGCTTTCTTC.

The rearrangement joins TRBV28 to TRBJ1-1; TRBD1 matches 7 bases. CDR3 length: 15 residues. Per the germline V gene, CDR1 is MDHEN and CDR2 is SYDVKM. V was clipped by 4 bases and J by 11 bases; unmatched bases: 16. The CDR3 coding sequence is TGTGCCAGCAGTTCTATGCCTAACAGGGGCCGGCGGGCTTTCTTT. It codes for CASSSMPNRGRRAFF.

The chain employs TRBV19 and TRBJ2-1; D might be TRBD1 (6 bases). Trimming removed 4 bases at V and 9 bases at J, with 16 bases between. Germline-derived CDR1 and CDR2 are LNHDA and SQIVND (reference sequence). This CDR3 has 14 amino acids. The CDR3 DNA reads TGTGCCAGTAGTACCTACAGGGTAAGCGGTGAGCAGTTCTTC. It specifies CASSTYRVSGEQFF.

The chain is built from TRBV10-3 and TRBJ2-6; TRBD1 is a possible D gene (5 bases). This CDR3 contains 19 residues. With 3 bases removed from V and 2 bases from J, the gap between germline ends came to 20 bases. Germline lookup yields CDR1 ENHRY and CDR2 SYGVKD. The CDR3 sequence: CAISDPPWPGRAGANVLTF. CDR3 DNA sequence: TGTGCCATCAGTGATCCCCCCTGGCCAGGGCGAGCTGGGGCCAACGTCCTGACTTTC.

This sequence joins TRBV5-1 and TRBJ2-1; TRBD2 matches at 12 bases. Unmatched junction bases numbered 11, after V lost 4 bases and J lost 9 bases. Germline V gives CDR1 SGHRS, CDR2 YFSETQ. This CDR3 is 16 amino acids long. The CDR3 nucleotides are TGCGCCAGCAGCAACCCCTCTAGCGGGAGGGATTCTGAGCAGTTCTTC. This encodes CASSNPSSGRDSEQFF.

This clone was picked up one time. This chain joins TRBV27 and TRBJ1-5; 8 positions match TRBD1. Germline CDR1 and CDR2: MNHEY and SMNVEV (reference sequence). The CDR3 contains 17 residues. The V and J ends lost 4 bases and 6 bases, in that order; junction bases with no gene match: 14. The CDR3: CASSSNQGQGGGQPQHF. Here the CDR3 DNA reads TGTGCCAGCAGTTCCAACCAAGGACAGGGCGGGGGTCAGCCCCAGCATTTT.

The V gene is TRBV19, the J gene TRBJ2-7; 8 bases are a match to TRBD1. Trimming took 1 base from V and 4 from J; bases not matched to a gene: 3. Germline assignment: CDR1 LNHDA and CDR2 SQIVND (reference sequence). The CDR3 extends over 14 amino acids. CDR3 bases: TGTGCCAGTAGTATAGCAGGGGGCGAATACGAGCAGTACTTC. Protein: CASSIAGGEYEQYF.

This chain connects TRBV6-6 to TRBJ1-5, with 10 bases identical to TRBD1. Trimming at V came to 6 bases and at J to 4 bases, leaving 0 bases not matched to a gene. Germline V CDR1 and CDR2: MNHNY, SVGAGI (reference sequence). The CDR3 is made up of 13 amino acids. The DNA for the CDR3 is TGTGCCAGCAGGGGACAGGGGAATCAGCCCCAGCATTTT. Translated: CASRGQGNQPQHF.

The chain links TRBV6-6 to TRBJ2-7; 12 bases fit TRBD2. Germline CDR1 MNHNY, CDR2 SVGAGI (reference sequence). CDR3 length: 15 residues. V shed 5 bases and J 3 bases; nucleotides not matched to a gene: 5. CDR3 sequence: CASSTSGRKSYEQYF. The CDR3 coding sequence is TGTGCCAGCAGTACTAGCGGGAGGAAAAGCTACGAGCAGTACTTC.

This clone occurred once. CDR3 DNA sequence: TGTGCCTGGAGTGTACGGGTAGCGGGAGTCACAGATACGCAGTATTTT. Amino acids: CAWSVRVAGVTDTQYF. This chain uses TRBV30 with TRBJ2-3; TRBD2 agrees at 9 bases. After removal of 0 bases from V and 2 bases from J, the junction contained 6 bases not matched to a gene. The CDR3 is made up of 16 amino acids. The germline V gene encodes CDR1 GTSNPN and CDR2 SVGIG (reference sequence).

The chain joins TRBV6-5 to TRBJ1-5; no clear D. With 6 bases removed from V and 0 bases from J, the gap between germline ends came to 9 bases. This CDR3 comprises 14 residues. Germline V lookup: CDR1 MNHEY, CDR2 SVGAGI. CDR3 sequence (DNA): TGTGCCAGCAGAACAGACTATAGCAATCAGCCCCAGCATTTT. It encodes CASRTDYSNQPQHF.

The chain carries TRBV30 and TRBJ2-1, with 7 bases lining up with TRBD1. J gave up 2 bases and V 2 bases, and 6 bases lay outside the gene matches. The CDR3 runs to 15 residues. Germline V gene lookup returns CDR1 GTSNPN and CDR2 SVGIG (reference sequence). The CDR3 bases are TGTGCCTGGAGTTCCCCGCAGGGGGCCTACAATGAGCAGTTCTTC. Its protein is CAWSSPQGAYNEQFF.

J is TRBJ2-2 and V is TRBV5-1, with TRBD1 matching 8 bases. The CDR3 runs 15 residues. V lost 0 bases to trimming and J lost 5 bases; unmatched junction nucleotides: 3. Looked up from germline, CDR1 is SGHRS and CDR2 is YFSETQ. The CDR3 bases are TGCGCCAGCAGCTTGGGACAGGGGTTTACCGGGGAGCTGTTTTTT. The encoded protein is CASSLGQGFTGELFF. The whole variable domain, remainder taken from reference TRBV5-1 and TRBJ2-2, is KAGVTQTPRYLIKTRGQQVTLSCSPISGHRSVSWYQQTPGQGLQFLFEYFSETQRNKGNFPGRFSGRQFSNSRSEMNVSTLELGDSALYLCASSLGQGFTGELFFGEGSRLTVL.

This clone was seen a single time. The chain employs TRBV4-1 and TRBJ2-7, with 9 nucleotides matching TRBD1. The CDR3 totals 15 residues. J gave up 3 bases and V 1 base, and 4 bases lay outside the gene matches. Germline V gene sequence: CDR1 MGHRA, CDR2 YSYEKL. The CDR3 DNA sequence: TGCGCCAGCAGCCAAGTATCGACAGGGGGCTACGAGCAGTACTTC. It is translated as CASSQVSTGGYEQYF.

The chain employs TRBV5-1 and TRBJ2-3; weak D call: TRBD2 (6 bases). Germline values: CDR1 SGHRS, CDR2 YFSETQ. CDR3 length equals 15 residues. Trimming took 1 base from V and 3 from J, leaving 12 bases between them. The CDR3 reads CASSLRGIVTDTQYF. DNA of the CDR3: TGCGCCAGCAGCTTGCGGGGGATAGTGACAGATACGCAGTATTTT.

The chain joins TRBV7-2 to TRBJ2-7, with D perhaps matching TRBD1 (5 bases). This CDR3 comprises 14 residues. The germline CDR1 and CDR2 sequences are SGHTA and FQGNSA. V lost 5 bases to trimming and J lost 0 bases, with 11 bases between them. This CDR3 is CASSQQARSYEQYF. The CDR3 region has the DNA TGTGCCAGCAGCCAACAGGCCCGCTCCTACGAGCAGTACTTC.

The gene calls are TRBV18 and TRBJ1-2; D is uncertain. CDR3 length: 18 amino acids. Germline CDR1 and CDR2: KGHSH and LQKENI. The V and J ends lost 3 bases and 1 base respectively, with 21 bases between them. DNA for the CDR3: TGTGCCAGCTCACCGTCTCGCGGACTTTTCTCTATTAACTATGGCTACACCTTC. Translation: CASSPSRGLFSINYGYTF.